This T cell receptor (beta chain) was obtained from a study of a mutant IDH1 vaccine in newly diagnosed glioma. Turning to the study itself: Vaccination began 4-6 weeks post radiotherapy alone, or with temozolomide cycles. Treated patients comprised about 60% males and roughly 40% females, mean age approximately 42 years. General observations from the study: Vaccine-induced immune responses were detected in approximately 93% of patients.

Concerning this clone itself: Its antigen is still unknown.

Germline assignment: CDR1 LNHDA and CDR2 SQIVND (reference sequence). The CDR3 has 15 residues. Trimming left V 3 bases short and J 5 bases short, with 16 bases between. The method was immunoSEQ multiplex PCR; TCRdb's version includes in-frame clones alone and lacks a portion of them. The sample has around 65,000 clones, roughly 80% seen once. Time point defined: week 47, end of study. Topical imiquimod was applied with each vaccine dose, which held 300 ug of mutant IDH1 20-mer peptide. Patients, over weeks 1, 3, 5, 7, 11, 15, 19 and 23, received a total of eight vaccinations. This sequence originates from a man aged 30-40 years with glioma. The chain carries TRBV19 and TRBJ2-5; maybe TRBD2 (7 bases). The input for sequencing was PBMCs, taken from a glioma patient whose treatment included an IDH1 peptide vaccine. The CDR3 loop is CASSISGGAGETQYF. The DNA of the CDR3 is TGTGCCAGTAGTATCTCTGGGGGGGCCGGTGAGACCCAGTACTTC. Combining the CDR3 with reference TRBV19 and TRBJ2-5 gives the whole variable domain DGGITQSPKYLFRKEGQNVTLSCEQNLNHDAMYWYRQDPGQGLRLIYYSQIVNDFQKGDIAEGYSVSREKKESFPLTVTSAQKNPTAFYLCASSISGGAGETQYFGPGTRLLVL.